The entry below gives a single T cell receptor (beta chain) sequence along with its context. Its antigen is unknown. The length of the CDR3 is 14 residues. V lost 1 base and J lost 16, with 17 bases in between. CDR1 and CDR2 (germline): SGHVS, FQNEAQ. This sample was included in a study of blood T cells in healthy people across ages. Study-level findings and limits: The study found TCR beta diversity correlated strongly with naive T cell percentage.

The use of a sample-barcoded 5' primer and a J-beta primer mix characterized a second PCR of roughly 6 to 11 cycles. TCRdb re-analysed the 5' RACE reads in MiXCR, keeping a single row per CDR3 protein. The sample yields about 1.4 million distinct CDR3 sequences, around 55% seen once. Material for sequencing was blood. The genes are TRBV7-8 and TRBJ1-6, with D hard to call. The receptor comes from a man aged 18-30 years in good health. CDR3 DNA: TGTGCCAGCAGCTTAGGGGGTCCGACGACCATGCTCCACTTT. This encodes CASSLGGPTTMLHF.